Listed here is a single TCR beta chain. The sample is drawn from a study of shared clonotypes between healthy human individuals. CD45RO-negative CD8 cells positively selected for CCR7 made up the naive population, which excluded terminally differentiated effector memory CD45RA+ cells. Every donor was a Caucasian adult from Nashville, Tennessee. V trimming: 11 bases; J trimming: 12 bases; junction bases outside the gene matches: 10. The CDR3 spans 12 residues. Germline V lookup: CDR1 WSHSY, CDR2 SAAADI. Clones were sequenced by immunoSEQ multiplex PCR, and TCRdb holds only the in-frame ones, with some missing. The repertoire has about 2 million clones, roughly 94% of them found once; the top ten carry about 1.1%.

This chain joins TRBV10-2 and TRBJ1-5; TRBD1 matches at 10 bases. The receptor was derived from a man aged 18 to 30 in good health. Sequencing was done on a sample of naive CD8+ T cells sorted from blood. The CDR3 spells CASSDGTGDQHF. CDR3 DNA sequence: TGCGCCTCCTCCGATGGGACAGGGGACCAGCATTTT.